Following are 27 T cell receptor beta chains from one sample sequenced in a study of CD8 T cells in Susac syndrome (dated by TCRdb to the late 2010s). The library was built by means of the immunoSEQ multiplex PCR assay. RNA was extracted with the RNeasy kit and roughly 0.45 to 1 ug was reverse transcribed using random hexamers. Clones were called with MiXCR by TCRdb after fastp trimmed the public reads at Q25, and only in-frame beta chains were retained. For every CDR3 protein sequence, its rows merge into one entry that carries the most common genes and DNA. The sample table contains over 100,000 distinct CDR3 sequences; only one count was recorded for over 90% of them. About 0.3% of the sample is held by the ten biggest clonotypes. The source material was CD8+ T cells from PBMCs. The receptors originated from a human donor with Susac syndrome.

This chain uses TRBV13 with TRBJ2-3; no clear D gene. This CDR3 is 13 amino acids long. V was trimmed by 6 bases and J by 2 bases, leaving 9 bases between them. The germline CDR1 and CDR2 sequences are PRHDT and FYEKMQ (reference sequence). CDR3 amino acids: CASRFPDTDTQYF. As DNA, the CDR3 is TGTGCCAGCAGATTTCCGGACACAGATACGCAGTATTTT. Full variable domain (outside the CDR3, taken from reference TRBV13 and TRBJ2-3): AAGVIQSPRHLIKEKRETATLKCYPIPRHDTVYWYQQGPGQDPQFLISFYEKMQSDKGSIPDRFSAQQFSDYHSELNMSSLELGDSALYFCASRFPDTDTQYFGPGTRLTVL.

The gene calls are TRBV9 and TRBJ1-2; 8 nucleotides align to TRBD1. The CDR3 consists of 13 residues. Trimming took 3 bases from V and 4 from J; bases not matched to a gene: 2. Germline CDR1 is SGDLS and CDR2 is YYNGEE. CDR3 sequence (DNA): TGTGCCAGCAGCGGAGACAGGGGCTATGGCTACACCTTC. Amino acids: CASSGDRGYGYTF.

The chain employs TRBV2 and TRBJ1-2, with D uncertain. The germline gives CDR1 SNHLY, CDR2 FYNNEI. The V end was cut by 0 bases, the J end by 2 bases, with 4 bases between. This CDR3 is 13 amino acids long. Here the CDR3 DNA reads TGTGCCAGCAGTGAAGCAAGCAACTATGGCTACACCTTC. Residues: CASSEASNYGYTF.

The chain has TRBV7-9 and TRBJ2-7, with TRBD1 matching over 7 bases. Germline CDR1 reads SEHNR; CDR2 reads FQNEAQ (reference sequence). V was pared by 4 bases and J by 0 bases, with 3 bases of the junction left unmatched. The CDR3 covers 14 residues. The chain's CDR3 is CASSSDRSSYEQYF. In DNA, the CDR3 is TGTGCCAGCAGCTCGGACAGGTCCTCCTACGAGCAGTACTTC.

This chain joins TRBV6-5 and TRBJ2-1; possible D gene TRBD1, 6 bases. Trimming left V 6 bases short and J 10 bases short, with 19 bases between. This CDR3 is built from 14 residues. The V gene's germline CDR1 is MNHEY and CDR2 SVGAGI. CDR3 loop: CASRWGQASGEQFF. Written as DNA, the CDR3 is TGTGCCAGCAGGTGGGGACAAGCTTCGGGGGAGCAGTTCTTC.

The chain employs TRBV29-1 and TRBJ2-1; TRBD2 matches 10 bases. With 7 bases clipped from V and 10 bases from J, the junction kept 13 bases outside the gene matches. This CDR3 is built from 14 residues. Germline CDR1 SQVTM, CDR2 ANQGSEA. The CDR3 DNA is TGCAGCGCCCTCCCCAGCGGGGGGGCCCGGGAGCAGTTCTTC. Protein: CSALPSGGAREQFF.

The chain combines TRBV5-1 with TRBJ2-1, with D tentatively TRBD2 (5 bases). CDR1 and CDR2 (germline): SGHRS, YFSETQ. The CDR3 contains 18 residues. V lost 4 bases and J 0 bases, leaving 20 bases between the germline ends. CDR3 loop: CASSPPPELAGSYNEQFF. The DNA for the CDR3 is TGCGCCAGCAGCCCCCCTCCTGAGCTAGCTGGCTCCTACAATGAGCAGTTCTTC.

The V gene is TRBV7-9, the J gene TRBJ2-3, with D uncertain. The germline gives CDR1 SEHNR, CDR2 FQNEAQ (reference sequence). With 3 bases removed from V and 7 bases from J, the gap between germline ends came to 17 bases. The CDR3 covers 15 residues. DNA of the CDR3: TGTGCCAGCAGCTTCGCGGCAGGAAGGCGGAATACGCAGTATTTT. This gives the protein CASSFAAGRRNTQYF.

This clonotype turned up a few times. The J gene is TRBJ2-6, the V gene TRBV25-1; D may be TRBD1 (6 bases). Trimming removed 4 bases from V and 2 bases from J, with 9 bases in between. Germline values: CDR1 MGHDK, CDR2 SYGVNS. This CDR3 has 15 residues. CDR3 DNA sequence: TGTGCCAGCAGTGGAACAGGGACTGGGGCCAACGTCCTGACTTTC. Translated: CASSGTGTGANVLTF. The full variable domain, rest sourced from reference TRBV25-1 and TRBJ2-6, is EADIYQTPRYLVIGTGKKITLECSQTMGHDKMYWYQQDPGMELHLIHYSYGVNSTEKGDLSSESTVSRIRTEHFPLTLESARPSHTSQYLCASSGTGTGANVLTFGAGSRLTVL.

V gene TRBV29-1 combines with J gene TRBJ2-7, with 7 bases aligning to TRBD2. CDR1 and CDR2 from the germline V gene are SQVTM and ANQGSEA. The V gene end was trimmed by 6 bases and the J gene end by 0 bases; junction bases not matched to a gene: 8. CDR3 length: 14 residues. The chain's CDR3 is CSVRPGGSSYEQYF. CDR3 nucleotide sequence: TGCAGCGTGAGACCGGGGGGTTCCTCCTACGAGCAGTACTTC.

CDR3 in DNA: TGTGCCAGCAGTTACGGGGGCCACACTGAAGCTTTCTTT. Translation gives CASSYGGHTEAFF. The rearrangement uses TRBV6-5 and TRBJ1-1, with a tentative D call TRBD1 (6 bases). The V end was cut by 2 bases, the J end by 3 bases, with 7 bases between. Germline CDR1 and CDR2: MNHEY and SVGAGI. The CDR3 consists of 13 residues.

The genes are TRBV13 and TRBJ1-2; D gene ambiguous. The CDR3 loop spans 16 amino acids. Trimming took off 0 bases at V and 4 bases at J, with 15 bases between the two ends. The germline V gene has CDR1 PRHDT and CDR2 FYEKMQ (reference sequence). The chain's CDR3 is CASSLGLEGLGYGYTF. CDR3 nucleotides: TGTGCCAGCAGCTTAGGCCTGGAGGGATTGGGCTATGGCTACACCTTC.

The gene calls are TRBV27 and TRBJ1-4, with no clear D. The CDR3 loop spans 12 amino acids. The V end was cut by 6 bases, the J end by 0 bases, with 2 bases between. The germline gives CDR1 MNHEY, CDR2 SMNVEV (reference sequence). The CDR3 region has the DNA TGTGCCAGCAGGACAACTAATGAAAAACTGTTTTTT. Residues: CASRTTNEKLFF.

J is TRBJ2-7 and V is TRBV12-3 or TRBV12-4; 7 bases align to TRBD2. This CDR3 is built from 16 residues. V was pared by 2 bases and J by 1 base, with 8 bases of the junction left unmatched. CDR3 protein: CASSLISGGTSYEQYF. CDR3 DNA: TGTGCCAGCAGTTTAATATCCGGGGGGACTTCCTACGAGCAGTACTTC.

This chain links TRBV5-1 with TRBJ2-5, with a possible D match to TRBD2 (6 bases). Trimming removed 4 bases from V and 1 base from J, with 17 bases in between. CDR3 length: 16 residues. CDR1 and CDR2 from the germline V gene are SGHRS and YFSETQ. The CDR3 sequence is CASSPSPWDSQETQYF. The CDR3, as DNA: TGCGCCAGCAGCCCGTCCCCCTGGGACTCCCAAGAGACCCAGTACTTC.

The CDR3 here is CASSLASASRSYNEQFF. The CDR3 nucleotides read TGTGCCAGCAGCTTAGCGTCGGCCTCCCGCTCCTACAATGAGCAGTTCTTC. The chain employs TRBV7-6 and TRBJ2-1; D gene ambiguous. The CDR3 has 17 amino acids. V gave up 0 bases and J gave up 0 bases, with 12 bases separating them. CDR1 and CDR2 (germline): SGHVS, FNYEAQ.

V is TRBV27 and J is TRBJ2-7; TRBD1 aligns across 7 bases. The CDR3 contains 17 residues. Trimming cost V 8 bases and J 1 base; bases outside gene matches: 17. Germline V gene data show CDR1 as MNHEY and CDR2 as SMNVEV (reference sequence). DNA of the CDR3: TGTGCCAGCCCCCTCGGGGCGATAGGGGGCGAGTCCTACGAGCAGTACTTC. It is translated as CASPLGAIGGESYEQYF.

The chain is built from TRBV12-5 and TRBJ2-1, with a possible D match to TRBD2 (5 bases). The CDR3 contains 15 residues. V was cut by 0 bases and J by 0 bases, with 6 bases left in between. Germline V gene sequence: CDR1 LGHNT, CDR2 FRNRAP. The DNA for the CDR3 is TGTGCTAGTGGTTTGGTGGGGAGCTCCTACAATGAGCAGTTCTTC. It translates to CASGLVGSSYNEQFF.

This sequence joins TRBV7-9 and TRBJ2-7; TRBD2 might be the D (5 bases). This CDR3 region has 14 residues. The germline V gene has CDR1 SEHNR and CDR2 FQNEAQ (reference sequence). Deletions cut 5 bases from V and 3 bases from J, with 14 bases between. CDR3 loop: CASSRERELYEQYF. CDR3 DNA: TGTGCCAGCAGCCGAGAACGGGAACTCTACGAGCAGTACTTC.

The CDR3 spells CASKDIRASATEAFF. The CDR3 nucleotides are TGTGCCAGTAAGGACATTAGGGCGTCGGCCACTGAAGCTTTCTTT. The rearrangement links TRBV19 to TRBJ1-1, with TRBD1 as a possible D gene (5 bases). V lost 7 bases to trimming and J lost 4 bases, with 19 bases between them. The CDR3 totals 15 residues. Germline CDR1 and CDR2: LNHDA and SQIVND (reference sequence).

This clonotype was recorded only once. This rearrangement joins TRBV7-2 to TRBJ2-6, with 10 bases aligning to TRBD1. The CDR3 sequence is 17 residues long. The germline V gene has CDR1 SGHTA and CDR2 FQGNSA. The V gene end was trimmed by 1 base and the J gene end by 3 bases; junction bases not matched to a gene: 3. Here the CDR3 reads CASSLGQGAVGANVLTF. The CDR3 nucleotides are TGTGCCAGCAGCTTAGGACAGGGGGCGGTTGGGGCCAACGTCCTGACTTTC.

CDR3 sequence reads: CASSVGDRRTDTQYF. DNA for the CDR3: TGTGCCAGCAGCGTAGGGGACAGGCGGACAGATACGCAGTATTTT. This chain connects TRBV9 to TRBJ2-3; 8 bases match TRBD1. This CDR3 contains 15 residues. The germline V gene has CDR1 SGDLS and CDR2 YYNGEE. The V and J ends lost 0 bases and 3 bases, in that order; junction bases with no gene match: 3.

As DNA, the CDR3 is TGCAGTGCTAGCCCCTCCGGGCCAGAAGTCCACTTT. This codes for CSASPSGPEVHF. V is TRBV20-1 and J is TRBJ1-6; no reliable D call. Germline V CDR1 and CDR2: DFQATT, SNEGSKA (reference sequence). Deletions cut 3 bases from V and 17 bases from J, with 17 bases between. The CDR3 is 12 amino acids.

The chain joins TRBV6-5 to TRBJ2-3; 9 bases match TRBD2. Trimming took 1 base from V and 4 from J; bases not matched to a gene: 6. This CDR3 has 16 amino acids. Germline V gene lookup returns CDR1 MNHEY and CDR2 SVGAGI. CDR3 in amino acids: CASSYWRGGGPDTQYF. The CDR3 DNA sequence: TGTGCCAGCAGTTACTGGCGGGGGGGCGGCCCAGATACGCAGTATTTT.

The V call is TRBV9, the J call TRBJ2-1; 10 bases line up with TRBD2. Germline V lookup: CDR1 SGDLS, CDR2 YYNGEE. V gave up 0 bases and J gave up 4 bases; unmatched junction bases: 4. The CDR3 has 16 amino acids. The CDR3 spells CASSVAGTSVYNEQFF. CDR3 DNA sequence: TGTGCCAGCAGCGTAGCGGGGACTAGCGTGTACAATGAGCAGTTCTTC.

CDR3: CSVPRGIYGYTF. The CDR3 DNA reads TGCAGCGTCCCCAGGGGAATCTATGGCTACACCTTC. V gene TRBV29-1 combines with J gene TRBJ1-2; D perhaps matches TRBD1 (6 bases). The germline V gene has CDR1 SQVTM and CDR2 ANQGSEA. The CDR3 covers 12 residues. With 6 bases removed from V and 4 bases from J, the gap between germline ends came to 12 bases.

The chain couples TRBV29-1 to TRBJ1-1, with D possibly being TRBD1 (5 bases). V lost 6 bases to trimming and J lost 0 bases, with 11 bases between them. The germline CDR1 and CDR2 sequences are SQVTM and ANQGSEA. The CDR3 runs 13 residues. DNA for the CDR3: TGCAGCGTCCAAGGGGCACTGAACACTGAAGCTTTCTTT. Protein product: CSVQGALNTEAFF.